The rows below give T cell receptor beta chains drawn from one sample of a study of blood T cell repertoires in COVID-19. TCRdb's copy holds only in-frame clones and misses some; the assay was immunoSEQ multiplex PCR. This table has a few hundred thousand clones, about 88% appearing once. Sequences were obtained from peripheral blood. These receptors all stem from a woman in her 40s who had recovered from COVID-19. Both conserved end residues are part of each CDR3. Fields, in order: CDR3 DNA, CDR3 protein, D gene, clone size, J gene, V gene. The D gene is left open where the match is weak. Only part of the rows carry a size: once, few, many, or a class if the clone is expanded.

TGTGCCAGCAGCTTGTCGATGGGGACAGGGATCTACGAGCAGTACTTC,CASSLSMGTGIYEQYF,TRBD1,-,TRBJ2-7,TRBV5-4
TGTGCCTGGAGTGGGCAGGGCGGTGGGGAGACCCAGTACTTC,CAWSGQGGGETQYF,-,-,TRBJ2-5,TRBV30
TGTGCCAGCAGCCCGGGACAGATCACCGAGCAGTACTTC,CASSPGQITEQYF,TRBD1,-,TRBJ2-7,TRBV5-4
TGTGCCACCAGTGAGGGACAGGCCTCGGGGGCAATGGTCGGCTACACCTTC,CATSEGQASGAMVGYTF,TRBD1,-,TRBJ1-2,TRBV24-1
TGTGCCAGCTACGGGACAGGGGGTAAAGGCTACACCTTC,CASYGTGGKGYTF,TRBD1,-,TRBJ1-2,TRBV2
TGTGCCAGCGGGGTGGACAGGGTGCAGTACTTC,CASGVDRVQYF,TRBD1,once,TRBJ2-7,TRBV27
TGTGCCTGGAGTGTACTGGGCCCCAGGGCCGGTGAAGCTTTCTTT,CAWSVLGPRAGEAFF,-,-,TRBJ1-1,TRBV30
TGTGCCAGCAGCCCTCCGACAGGAGAGAACTATGGCTACACCTTC,CASSPPTGENYGYTF,-,-,TRBJ1-2,TRBV7-9
TGTGCCAGCAGTTTGGGACAGGGAACCTACGAGCAGTACTTC,CASSLGQGTYEQYF,TRBD1,-,TRBJ2-7,TRBV28
TGTGCCAGCAGTTATTCAGGGTCCACTGAAGCTTTCTTT,CASSYSGSTEAFF,-,-,TRBJ1-1,TRBV12-3/TRBV12-4
TGTGCCTGGAGTATGGGGGGTAGTAACGAGCAGTACTTC,CAWSMGGSNEQYF,-,-,TRBJ2-7,TRBV30
TGTGCCAGCAGCGCCGGGACTTCGTACAATGAGCAGTTCTTC,CASSAGTSYNEQFF,-,-,TRBJ2-1,TRBV9
TGTGCCAGTACCGGGGAGAACTATGGCTACACCTTC,CASTGENYGYTF,-,-,TRBJ1-2,TRBV19
TGTGCCAGCAGCCAAGAAGGGACAGCCCGCTCACCCCTCCACTTT,CASSQEGTARSPLHF,TRBD1,-,TRBJ1-6,TRBV3-1/TRBV3-2
TGCGCCAGCAGCCCCGGGACTAGCTACAATGAGCAGTTCTTC,CASSPGTSYNEQFF,TRBD2,-,TRBJ2-1,TRBV5-1
TGTGCCAGCTCACCACCAGGAGGGTATGAGCAGTTCTTC,CASSPPGGYEQFF,-,-,TRBJ2-1,TRBV18
TGTGCCAGCACTCCGATACAGGGGGTAGGCGGCTACACCTTC,CASTPIQGVGGYTF,TRBD1,-,TRBJ1-2,TRBV7-9
TGTGCCAGCAGCCAAGATGAGATTGGCTACACCTTC,CASSQDEIGYTF,-,-,TRBJ1-2,TRBV3-1/TRBV3-2
TGCGCCAGCAGCTTGGAACAGAGCTCCTACAATGAGCAGTTCTTC,CASSLEQSSYNEQFF,-,once,TRBJ2-1,TRBV5-1
TGTGCCAGCAGCCCCCCCCTTGGGGAGCTGTTTTTT,CASSPPLGELFF,-,-,TRBJ2-2,TRBV7-8
TGTGCCAGCTCACTCCGGGGACAAGGGGACGTGTGGACCTTC,CASSLRGQGDVWTF,-,-,TRBJ1-2,TRBV18
TGTGCCATCAGTGAGTCAGGAGGTACTGAAGCTTTCTTT,CAISESGGTEAFF,-,once,TRBJ1-1,TRBV10-3
TGTGCCAGTAGTACTAGCGGGGGATCCTACGAGCAGTACTTC,CASSTSGGSYEQYF,TRBD2,once,TRBJ2-7,TRBV19
TGTGCCAGCAGCTTTGGGGGCGGCTACACCTTC,CASSFGGGYTF,-,-,TRBJ1-2,TRBV5-4